This T cell receptor beta chain stems from a study of breast tumors, draining lymph nodes, adjacent tissues. Breast cancer patients provided tissue from their axillary draining lymph nodes. CDR3 size: 14 residues. V shed 1 base and J shed 2 bases, with 8 bases lying between them. TCRdb re-called the multiplex PCR reads with MiXCR, one entry per CDR3 protein. The data hold about 180,000 distinct CDR3 sequences, with roughly 30% observed a single time. Sequenced input: axillary lymph node tissue. This TCR came from a female donor with breast cancer. Some clones in this sample may be carry-over from other donors' samples. V usage is TRBV12-3 or TRBV12-4 and J usage is TRBJ2-5; D possibly matches TRBD1 or TRBD2 (5 bases each). This CDR3 reads CASSLGGVQETQYF. In DNA form, the CDR3 reads TGTGCCAGCAGTTTAGGAGGGGTACAAGAGACCCAGTACTTC.